This T cell receptor (beta chain) was identified in a study of shared clonotypes between healthy human individuals. Overall study results and limits: Four donors shared approximately 5% of their naive CD4 clonotypes. Generation probabilities of non-shared clonotypes were lower (relative to those shared by all four donors). There were few donors, and this limited the genetic and exposure-history diversity represented.

The CDR3 runs 14 residues. The V end lost 3 bases, the J end lost 0 bases, and 8 bases lay between the germline ends. The germline V gene has CDR1 SGHDN and CDR2 FVKESK. Sequencing used immunoSEQ multiplex PCR; TCRdb keeps in-frame clones, though not all of them. Of approximately 590,000 clones detected, about 95% appear once; the ten largest clones hold 0.09% to 0.13%. A remark on this clone: Its specificity is unknown.

As defined, naive CD8 cells were CD45RO-negative and positively selected for CCR7, with terminally differentiated effector memory CD45RA+ cells excluded. The chain has TRBV14 and TRBJ1-1; possible D gene TRBD1, 6 bases. This TCR came from a woman in her twenties or thirties in good health. The sequenced sample consisted of naive CD8+ T cells sorted from blood. CDR3 amino acids: CASSQTGLNTEAFF. CDR3 nucleotides: TGTGCCAGCAGCCAGACAGGTTTGAACACTGAAGCTTTCTTT.